The T cell receptor (beta chain) described here comes from a study of vaccination and CD4 T cells after COVID-19 (dated by TCRdb to between 2021 and 2022). A note on the overall study: Six males and four females were included in the convalescent cohort, with two Hispanic individuals, seven Caucasians, two Asians and one multiracial person represented. Each participant got two doses of either the Pfizer-BioNTech BNT162b2 vaccine (n=8) or the Moderna mRNA-1273 vaccine (n=2). Post-vaccine blood samples were collected a median of around 2.5 months after the second vaccine dose, ranging from roughly 14 to 241 days. The spike-specific CD4+ TCR repertoire was compared before and after mRNA vaccination in over nine COVID-19 convalescent patients and a handful of infection-naive healthy vaccine recipients. Control cultures received a CEFX viral epitope pool as the positive control, an HIV-1 Nef peptide pool as the negative control, or no peptide. The cultures were stimulated with overlapping spike peptide pools from SARS-CoV-2 and from the common cold coronaviruses HCoV-NL63, HCoV-OC43 and HCoV-229E. Post-COVID blood samples from convalescent patients were collected a median of roughly 100 days after diagnosis, with a range of 35 to 161 days. What the research found in general, with its limitations: In convalescent patients, nearly all vaccine-specific clones (304 of 307) were found to be mono-reactive for SARS-CoV-2 spike rather than cross-reactive with common cold coronaviruses. An increase in the median number of SARS-CoV-2-reactive clonotypes from 20 to 25 after infection to 38 after vaccination was observed, but the change was not found to be significant. Among the post-vaccine SARS-CoV-2-reactive clones in convalescent patients, a median 86.3% showed up only after vaccination, which suggests vaccine-specific priming. Relatively few convalescent patients were included in the study, and early timepoints after natural infection were not analyzed.

Explained via the paper, the treatment or condition label denotes: approximately 9-day PBMC culture with coronavirus spike peptide pools or control peptides (ViraFEST assay). To expand antigen-specific T cells with peptide pools and then pick out the expanded clonotypes through TCR sequencing, the study relied on the ViraFEST assay. Healthy vaccine recipients had no prior SARS-CoV-2 infection, confirmed by negative nucleocapsid antibody tests before and after vaccination. Each well held millions of PBMCs cultured in IMDM containing approximately 5% human AB serum and approximately 9.4 IU/ml IL-2, with around 9.2 ug/ml peptide pools added. Half of the culture medium was replaced with fresh IL-2-containing medium on days 3 and 7. Once the cells had been in culture for roughly 11 days, the EasySep CD4+ T cell isolation kit was used to isolate CD4+ T cells by negative selection. Ficoll-Paque Plus gradient centrifugation was used to isolate PBMCs from whole blood, and the isolated PBMCs were then either used fresh or cryopreserved at -140C. In general, triplicate wells were set up for every culture condition.

The library was built by means of PCR. DNA from cultured CD4+ T cells underwent TCR sequencing with the Oncomine TCR Beta short-read assay at the Johns Hopkins FTIC core. Genomic DNA was extracted from the cultured CD4+ T cells with the QIAamp micro DNA kit. Oncomine TCR Beta libraries from cultured CD4+ T cells were pooled with unique dual indexes and sequenced on an Illumina iSeq 100. On the authors' methods: Non-productive sequences were removed, and CDR3s that did not start with C, did not end with F or W, or were shorter than 7 amino acids were discarded. The MANAFEST web application identified antigen-specific clonotypes by comparing peptide-stimulated wells against reference wells and other culture wells. For a clone to be called positive, the clone needed an FDR below 0.05, an odds ratio above 5, and a productive frequency above 0.1% in at least two of three replicate wells. Clonotypes that were significantly expanded in both SARS-CoV-2 spike wells and at least one common cold coronavirus spike condition were defined as cross-reactive. Similarity between CDR3 sequences was evaluated in R version 3.6.1 using Levenshtein distances (stringdist) and unrooted phylogenetic trees (ape). TCRdb reprocessed the public reads (quality trimming at Q25 with fastp, clone calling with MiXCR) and kept in-frame beta chains. Rows merge per CDR3 protein into single entries with the most common DNA and genes. Clone size and V and J calls follow TCRdb, not the original study. Across this sample there are about 10,000 distinct CDR3 sequences, with around 27% seen only once. Together, the top ten hold roughly 24% of the sample.

Note on this clonotype: Its antigen is not yet known. Qualities for individual bases were not recorded, and no much larger clone is one base off.

This receptor was obtained from a human donor who received a COVID-19 vaccine. The sequences come from CD4+ T cells from blood, cultured in vitro, collected before SARS-CoV-2 vaccination.

The CDR3 in this case is CASSRGPKGEYF. The DNA is TGTGCCAGCAGTAGAGGGCCTAAGGGGGAGTACTTC. Recombination connected TRBV6-1 to TRBJ2-7, and possibly TRBD1, on 6 matching bases. CDR1 is given as MNHNS and CDR2 as SASEGT, both from the germline V gene. The junction carries 16 bases between V and J, which are trimmed by 5 bases and 11 bases respectively. Including cysteine and phenylalanine, the CDR3 has 12 amino acids. Only the CDR3 DNA stays, 36 bases, in frame from base 1.